This T cell receptor beta chain was identified during a study of T cells after yellow fever vaccination. Study findings and constraints: At around 95% for CD4 and over 80% for CD8, most primary-vaccination clones showed up again after the booster. From the bulk population, abundant clonotypes could contaminate and appear within FACS-sorted repertoires.

This clonotype was counted only a few times. Antigen: not known. UMIs and a universal primer site were added when TCR cDNA was made by 5'RACE template switching. TCRdb analysed the 5' RACE reads with MiXCR anew, one entry per CDR3 protein. There are 150,000 to 200,000 distinct CDR3 sequences in the sample; approximately 6.2% occur only once, and just under 3% lies in the top ten. The material sequenced was CD4+ T cells sorted from PBMCs, taken on the day of the first yellow fever vaccination. The clonotype originates from a man between 18 and 35 years old who received the YFV17D yellow fever vaccine.

The CDR3 nucleotides are TGTGCCAGCAGCTTTGCCGGCAGGGAGGGATCACCCCTCCACTTT. Its protein is CASSFAGREGSPLHF. The chain carries TRBV7-8 and TRBJ1-6, with D perhaps matching TRBD1 (5 bases). V dropped 3 bases and J dropped 10 bases, with 16 bases sitting between them. Germline V gene sequence: CDR1 SGHVS, CDR2 FQNEAQ. There are 15 residues in the CDR3.